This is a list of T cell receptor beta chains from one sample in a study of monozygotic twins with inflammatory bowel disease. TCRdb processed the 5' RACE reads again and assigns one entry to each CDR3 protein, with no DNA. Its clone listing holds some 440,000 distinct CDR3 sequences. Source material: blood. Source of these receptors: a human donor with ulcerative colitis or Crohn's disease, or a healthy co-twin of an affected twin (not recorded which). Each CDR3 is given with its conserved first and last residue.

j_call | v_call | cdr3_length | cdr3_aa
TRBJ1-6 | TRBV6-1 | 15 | CASSRDRTGYSPLHF
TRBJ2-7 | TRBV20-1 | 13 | CSASAESSYEQYF
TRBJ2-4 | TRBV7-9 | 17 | CASSSGQGALRGNIQYF
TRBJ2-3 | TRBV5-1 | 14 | CASSPPTSGDTQYF
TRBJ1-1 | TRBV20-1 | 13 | CSAPKQGVAEAFF
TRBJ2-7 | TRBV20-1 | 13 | CSAPGRSSYEQYF
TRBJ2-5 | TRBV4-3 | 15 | CASSQDPTSAETQYF
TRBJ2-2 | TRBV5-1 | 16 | CASRPRTIANTGELFF
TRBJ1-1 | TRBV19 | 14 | CASIPMGQGQVIFF
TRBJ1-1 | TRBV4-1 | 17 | CASSQDMETGTDTEAFF
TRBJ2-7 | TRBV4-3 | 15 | CASSQDLEMDYEQYF
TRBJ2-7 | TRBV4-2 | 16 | CASSQQAGGYSYEQYF
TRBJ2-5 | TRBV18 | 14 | CASSPPVGAETQYF
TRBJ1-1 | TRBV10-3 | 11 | CATRGNTEAFF
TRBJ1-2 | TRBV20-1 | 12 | CSAQTGSYGYTF
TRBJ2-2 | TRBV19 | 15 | CASSIGQENTGELFF
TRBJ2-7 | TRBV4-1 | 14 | CASSQEAGSYEQYF
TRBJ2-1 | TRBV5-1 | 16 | CASSVTALGSYNEQFF
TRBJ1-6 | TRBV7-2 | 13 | CASSLDSDSPLHF
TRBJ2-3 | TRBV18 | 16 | CASSPGLSSTTDTQYF
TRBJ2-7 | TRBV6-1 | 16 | CASTSTSSGSSYEQYF
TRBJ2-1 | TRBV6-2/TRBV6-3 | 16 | CASSKGLAGLYNEQFF
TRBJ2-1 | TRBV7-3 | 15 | CASSTRLASYNEQFF
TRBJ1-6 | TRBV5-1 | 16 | CASSQGSVNYNSPLHF
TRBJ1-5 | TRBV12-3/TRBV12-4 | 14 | CASSPSGGRQPQHF
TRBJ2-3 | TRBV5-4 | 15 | CASSLEAPSTDTQYF
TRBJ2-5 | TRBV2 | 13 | CASSAERMETQYF
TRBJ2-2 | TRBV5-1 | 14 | CASSENSNTGELFF
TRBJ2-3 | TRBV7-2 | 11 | CASRNVDTQYF
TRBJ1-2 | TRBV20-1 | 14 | CSSKEPGQVYGYTF
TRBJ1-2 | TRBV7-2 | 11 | CASSFVYGYTF
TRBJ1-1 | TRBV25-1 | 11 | CASSGAAEAFF
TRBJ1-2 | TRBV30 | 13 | CAFSDSDNYGYTF
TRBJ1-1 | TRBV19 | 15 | CASSISGTVNTEAFF
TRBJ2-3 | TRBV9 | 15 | CASSETSESTDTQYF
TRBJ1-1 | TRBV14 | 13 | CASSQVTDTEAFF
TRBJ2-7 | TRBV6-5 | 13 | CASKRVAGDQQYF